Sequencing of this T cell receptor beta chain was carried out in a study of shared T cell receptors in the human thymus. The CDR3 covers 18 residues. Trimming removed 5 bases from V and 0 bases from J; junction bases left unmatched: 14. CDR1 is SGHVS, CDR2 FNYEAQ, per germline. Libraries were prepared by immunoSEQ multiplex PCR; TCRdb keeps only in-frame clonotypes and omits some of them. The sample holds about 660,000 clones, 88% seen once. The same specimen was also included in a second study, on human thymus T cells. From that paper: Related research described strongly overlapping thymic repertoires in unrelated people.

The chain carries TRBV7-6 and TRBJ2-3; 7 positions agree with TRBD2. The sample was thymocytes. The receptor's source is a boy under three years old with a congenital heart defect. CDR3 sequence (DNA): TGTGCCAGCAGCATCTGGCGGGAGTGGGCCTCTAGCACAGATACGCAGTATTTT. Translated: CASSIWREWASSTDTQYF.